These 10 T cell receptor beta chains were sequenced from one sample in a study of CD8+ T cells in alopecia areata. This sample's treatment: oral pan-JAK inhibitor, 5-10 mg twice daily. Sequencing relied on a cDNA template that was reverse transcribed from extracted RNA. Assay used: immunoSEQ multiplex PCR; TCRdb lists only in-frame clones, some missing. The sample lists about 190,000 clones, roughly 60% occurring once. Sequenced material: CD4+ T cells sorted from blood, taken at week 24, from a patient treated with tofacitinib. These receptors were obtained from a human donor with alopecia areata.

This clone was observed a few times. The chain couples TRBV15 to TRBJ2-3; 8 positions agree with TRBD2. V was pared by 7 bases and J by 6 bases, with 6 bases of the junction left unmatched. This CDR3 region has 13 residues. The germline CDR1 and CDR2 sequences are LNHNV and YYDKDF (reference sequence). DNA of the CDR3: TGTGCCACCACCACGGGGGGGCTCGATACGCAGTATTTT. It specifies CATTTGGLDTQYF. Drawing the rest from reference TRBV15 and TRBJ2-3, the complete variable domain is DAMVIQNPRYQVTQFGKPVTLSCSQTLNHNVMYWYQQKSSQAPKLLFHYYDKDFNNEADTPDNFQSRRPNTSFCFLDIRSPGLGDTAMYLCATTTGGLDTQYFGPGTRLTVL.

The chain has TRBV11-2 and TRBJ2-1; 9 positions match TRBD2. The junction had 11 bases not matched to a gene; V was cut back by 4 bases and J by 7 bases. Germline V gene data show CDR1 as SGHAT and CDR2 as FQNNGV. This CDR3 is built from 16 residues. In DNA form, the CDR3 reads TGTGCCAGCAGCTCCGAGCGGCTAGCGGGACTGAATGAGCAGTTCTTC. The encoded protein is CASSSERLAGLNEQFF.

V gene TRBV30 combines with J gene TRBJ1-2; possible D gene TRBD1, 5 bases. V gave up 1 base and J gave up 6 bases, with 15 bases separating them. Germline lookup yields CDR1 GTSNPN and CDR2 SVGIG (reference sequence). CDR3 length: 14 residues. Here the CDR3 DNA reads TGTGCCTGGAGTGATGGTTTTACGGGGGATGGCTACACCTTC. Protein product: CAWSDGFTGDGYTF.

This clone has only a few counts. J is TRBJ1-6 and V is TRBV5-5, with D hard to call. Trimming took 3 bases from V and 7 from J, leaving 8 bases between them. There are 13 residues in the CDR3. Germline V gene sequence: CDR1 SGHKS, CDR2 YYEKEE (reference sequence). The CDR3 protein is CASSSLWNSPLHF. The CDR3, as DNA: TGTGCCAGCAGCTCCCTTTGGAATTCACCCCTCCACTTT. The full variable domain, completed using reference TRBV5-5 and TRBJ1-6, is DAGVTQSPTHLIKTRGQQVTLRCSPISGHKSVSWYQQVLGQGPQFIFQYYEKEERGRGNFPDRFSARQFPNYSSELNVNALLLGDSALYLCASSSLWNSPLHFGNGTRLTVT.

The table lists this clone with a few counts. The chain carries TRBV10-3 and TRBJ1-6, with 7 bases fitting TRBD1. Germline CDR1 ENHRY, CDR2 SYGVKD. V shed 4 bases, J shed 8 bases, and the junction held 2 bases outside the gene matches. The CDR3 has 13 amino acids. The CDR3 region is CAISGGTDSPLHF. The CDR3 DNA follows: TGTGCCATCAGTGGGGGGACAGATTCACCCCTCCACTTT.

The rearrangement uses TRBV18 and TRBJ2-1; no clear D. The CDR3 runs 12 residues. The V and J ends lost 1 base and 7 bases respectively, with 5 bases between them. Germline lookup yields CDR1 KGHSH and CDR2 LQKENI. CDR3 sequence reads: CASSPRQNEQFF. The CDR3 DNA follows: TGTGCCAGCTCACCACGGCAAAATGAGCAGTTCTTC.

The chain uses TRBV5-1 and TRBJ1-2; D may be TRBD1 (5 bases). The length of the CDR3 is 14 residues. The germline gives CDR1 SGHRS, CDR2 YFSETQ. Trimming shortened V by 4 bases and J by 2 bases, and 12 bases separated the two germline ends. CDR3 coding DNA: TGCGCCAGCAGCGTAGACAGCATAAACTATGGCTACACCTTC. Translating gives CASSVDSINYGYTF.

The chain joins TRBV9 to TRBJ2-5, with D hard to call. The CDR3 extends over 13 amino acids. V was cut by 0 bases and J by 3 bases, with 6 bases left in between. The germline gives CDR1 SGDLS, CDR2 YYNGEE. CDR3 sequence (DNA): TGTGCCAGCAGCGTAGGTCCCGAAGAGACCCAGTACTTC. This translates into CASSVGPEETQYF.

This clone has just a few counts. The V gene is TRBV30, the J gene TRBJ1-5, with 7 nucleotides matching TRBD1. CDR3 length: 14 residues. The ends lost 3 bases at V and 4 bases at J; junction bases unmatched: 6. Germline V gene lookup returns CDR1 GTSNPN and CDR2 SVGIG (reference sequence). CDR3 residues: CAWSTGVVNQPQHF. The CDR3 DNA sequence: TGTGCCTGGAGCACAGGGGTGGTAAATCAGCCCCAGCATTTT.

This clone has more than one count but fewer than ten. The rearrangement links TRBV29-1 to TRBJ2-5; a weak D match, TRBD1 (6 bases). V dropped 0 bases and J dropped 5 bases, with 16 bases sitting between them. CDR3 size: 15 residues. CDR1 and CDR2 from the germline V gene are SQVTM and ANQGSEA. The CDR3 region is CSVEDRDMRGETQYF. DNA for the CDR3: TGCAGCGTTGAAGACCGGGACATGCGAGGGGAGACCCAGTACTTC.